The present entry profiles one T cell receptor beta chain with its context. The sample is drawn from a study of beta chain features in type 1 diabetes. The whole isolated RNA underwent reverse transcription, so sequencing captured expressed TCRB transcripts. Some clones are missing from TCRdb's copy, which holds only in-frame ones; the method was immunoSEQ multiplex PCR. Of around 300,000 clones listed, 7% to 9% were seen once; the top ten hold roughly 1%. CDR3 length: 12 residues. Trimming shortened V by 7 bases and J by 6 bases, and 10 bases separated the two germline ends. From germline, CDR1 is MNHNY and CDR2 SVGAGI (reference sequence).

The clonotype originates from a woman younger than 30 in good health. This sequence joins TRBV6-6 and TRBJ1-5; D is ambiguous. Source material: central memory CD4+ T cells from blood. CDR3 DNA sequence: TGTGCCAGCACGGACTGGGGTCAGCCCCAGCATTTT. The encoded protein is CASTDWGQPQHF.